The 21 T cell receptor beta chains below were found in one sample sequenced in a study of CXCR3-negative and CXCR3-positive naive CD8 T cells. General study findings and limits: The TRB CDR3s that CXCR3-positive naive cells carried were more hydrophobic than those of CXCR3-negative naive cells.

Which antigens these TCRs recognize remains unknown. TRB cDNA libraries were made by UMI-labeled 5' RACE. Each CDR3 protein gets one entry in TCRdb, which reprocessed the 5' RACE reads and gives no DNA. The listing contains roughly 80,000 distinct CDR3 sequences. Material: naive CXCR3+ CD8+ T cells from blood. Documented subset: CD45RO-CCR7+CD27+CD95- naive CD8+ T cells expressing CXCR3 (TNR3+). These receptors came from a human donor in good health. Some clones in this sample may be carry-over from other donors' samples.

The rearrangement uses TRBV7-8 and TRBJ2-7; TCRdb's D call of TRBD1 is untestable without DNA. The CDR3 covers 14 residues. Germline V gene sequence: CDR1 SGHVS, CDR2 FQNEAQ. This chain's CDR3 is CASSPGGVQYEQYF.

CDR3: CASSYSTGQNEKLFF. The rearrangement uses TRBV6-5 and TRBJ1-4; the D gene TCRdb calls, TRBD1, cannot be checked with no DNA. CDR3 length: 15 amino acids. CDR1 is MNHEY and CDR2 is SVGAGI in the germline V gene.

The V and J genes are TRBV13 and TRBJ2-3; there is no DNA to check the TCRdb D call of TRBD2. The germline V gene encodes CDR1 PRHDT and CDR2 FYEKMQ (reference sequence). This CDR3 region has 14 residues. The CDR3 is CASTGSGETDTQYF.

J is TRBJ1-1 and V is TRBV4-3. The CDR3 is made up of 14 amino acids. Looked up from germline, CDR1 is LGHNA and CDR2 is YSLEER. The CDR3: CASSPESLNTEAFF.

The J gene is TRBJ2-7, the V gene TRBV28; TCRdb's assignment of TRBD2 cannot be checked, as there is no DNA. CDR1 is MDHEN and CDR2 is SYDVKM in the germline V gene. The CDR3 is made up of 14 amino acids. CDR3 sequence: CASSSTRGLNEQYF.

The chain's CDR3 is CSAKGFSSYEQYF. The chain recombines TRBV20-1 with TRBJ2-7. In germline, CDR1 is DFQATT, CDR2 SNEGSKA (reference sequence). The CDR3 has 13 amino acids.

The CDR3 loop reads CASSRTGNQPQHF. This sequence joins TRBV12-3 or TRBV12-4 and TRBJ1-5; TCRdb indicates TRBD1, and absent DNA this call remains unverified. The CDR3 has 13 residues.

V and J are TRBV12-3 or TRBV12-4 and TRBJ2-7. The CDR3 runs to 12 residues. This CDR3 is CATRGNSYEQYF.

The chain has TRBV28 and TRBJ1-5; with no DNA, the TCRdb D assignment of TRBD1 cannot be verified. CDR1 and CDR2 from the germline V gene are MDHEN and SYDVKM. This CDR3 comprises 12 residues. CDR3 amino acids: CASSSHGGPQHF.

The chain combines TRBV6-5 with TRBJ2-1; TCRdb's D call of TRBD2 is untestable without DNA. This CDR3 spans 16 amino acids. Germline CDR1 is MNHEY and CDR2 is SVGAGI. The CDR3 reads CASSLGGTYIPNEQFF.

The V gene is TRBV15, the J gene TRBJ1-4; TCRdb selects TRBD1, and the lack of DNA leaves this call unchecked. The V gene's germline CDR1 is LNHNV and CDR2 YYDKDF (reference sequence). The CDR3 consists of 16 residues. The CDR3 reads CATSPGTGQTNEKLFF.

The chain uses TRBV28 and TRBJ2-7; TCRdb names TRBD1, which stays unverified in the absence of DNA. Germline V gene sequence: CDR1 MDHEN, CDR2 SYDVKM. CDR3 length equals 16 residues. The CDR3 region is CASSPLTDARGYEQYF.

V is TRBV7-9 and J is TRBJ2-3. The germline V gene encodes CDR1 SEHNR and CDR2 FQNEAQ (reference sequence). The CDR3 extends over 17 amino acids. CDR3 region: CASSFDGESSYTDTQYF. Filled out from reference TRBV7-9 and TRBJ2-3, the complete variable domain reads DTGVSQNPRHKITKRGQNVTFRCDPISEHNRLYWYRQTLGQGPEFLTYFQNEAQLEKSRLLSDRFSAERPKGSFSTLEIQRTEQGDSAMYLCASSFDGESSYTDTQYFGPGTRLTVL.

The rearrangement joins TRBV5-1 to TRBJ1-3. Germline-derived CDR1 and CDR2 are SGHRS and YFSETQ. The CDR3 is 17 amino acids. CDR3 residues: CASSLESVSLSGNTIYF.

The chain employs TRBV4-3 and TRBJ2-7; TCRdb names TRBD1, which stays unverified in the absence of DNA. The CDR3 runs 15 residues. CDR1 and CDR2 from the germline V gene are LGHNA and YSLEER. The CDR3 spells CASSQEEGASYEQYF.

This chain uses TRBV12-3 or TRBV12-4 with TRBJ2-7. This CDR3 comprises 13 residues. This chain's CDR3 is CASSSGSSYEQYF.

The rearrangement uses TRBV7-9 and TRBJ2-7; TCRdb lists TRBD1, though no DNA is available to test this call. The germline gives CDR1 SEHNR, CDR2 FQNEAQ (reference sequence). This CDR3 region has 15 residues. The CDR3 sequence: CASSQGVQGSYEQYF.

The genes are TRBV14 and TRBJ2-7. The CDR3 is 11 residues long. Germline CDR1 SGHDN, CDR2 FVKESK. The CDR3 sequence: CASSRTYEQYF.

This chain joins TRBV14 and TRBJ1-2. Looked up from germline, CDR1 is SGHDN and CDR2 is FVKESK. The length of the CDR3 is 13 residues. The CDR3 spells CASSQGVDPGYTF.

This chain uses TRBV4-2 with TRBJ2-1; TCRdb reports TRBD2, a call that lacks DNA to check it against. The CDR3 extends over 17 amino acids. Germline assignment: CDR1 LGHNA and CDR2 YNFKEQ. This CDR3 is CASSQDLGLAGGLEQFF.

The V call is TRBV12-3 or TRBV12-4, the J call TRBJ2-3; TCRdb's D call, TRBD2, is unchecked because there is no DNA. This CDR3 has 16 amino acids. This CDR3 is CASSLWLAGSTDTQYF.